Listed below are T cell receptor beta chains from one sample, sequenced in a study of T cells after yellow fever vaccination. In TCRdb, the 5' RACE reads were re-called with MiXCR into one record per CDR3 protein. The repertoire holds around 550,000 distinct CDR3 sequences, with under 25% as singletons. Sample: PBMCs, taken 15 days after the yellow fever booster vaccination. These receptors all stem from a young man who received the YFV17D yellow fever vaccine. Each CDR3 is given with its conserved first and last residue. Each record gives: V gene, J gene, CDR3 protein.

TRBV12-3/TRBV12-4	TRBJ1-2	CASSNRDRVGYGYTF
TRBV7-8	TRBJ2-1	CASRNYTPGSYNEQFF
TRBV28	TRBJ2-5	CASSLYRDGETQYF
TRBV30	TRBJ2-5	CAWSVRRETQYF
TRBV7-2	TRBJ2-7	CASRFEAGGRYEQYF
TRBV29-1	TRBJ1-2	CSVGTGNYGYTF
TRBV4-3	TRBJ2-5	CASSQTRLETQYF
TRBV20-1	TRBJ2-7	CSASLYQGPYEQYF
TRBV21-1	TRBJ2-2	CASSSSGNNTNTGELFF
TRBV28	TRBJ2-5	CASSFSGIETQYF
TRBV6-1	TRBJ2-5	CASSEARGRVDQETQYF
TRBV5-8	TRBJ2-1	CASSLYGAGGEQFF
TRBV20-1	TRBJ2-7	CSAKSAGTGSNEQYF
TRBV7-9	TRBJ2-7	CATRVGNNEQYF
TRBV12-3/TRBV12-4	TRBJ2-1	CASSFGPNTINEQFF
TRBV6-1	TRBJ2-3	CASSGDAGADTQYF
TRBV5-6	TRBJ2-7	CASSLGTGKQYF
TRBV12-3/TRBV12-4	TRBJ1-5	CASQDQSNQPQHF
TRBV27	TRBJ2-3	CASSFKGTSDTQYF
TRBV20-1	TRBJ2-5	CSAGGRQETQYF
TRBV18	TRBJ2-3	CASSPQLAGASDTQYF
TRBV5-1	TRBJ1-5	CASSLGQTGQPQHF
TRBV6-5	TRBJ2-1	CASSYSDSNNEQFF
TRBV20-1	TRBJ2-7	CSASRLAGDPYEQYF
TRBV6-5	TRBJ1-1	CASSYLQGTEAFF
TRBV7-2	TRBJ1-2	CAVRASRNTGGGYTF
TRBV12-3/TRBV12-4	TRBJ2-1	CASSRWEQFF
TRBV12-3/TRBV12-4	TRBJ2-1	CASSFSGRNYNEQFF
TRBV4-3	TRBJ2-3	CASSPSGEDTQYF
TRBV20-1	TRBJ2-5	CSAREWRRETQYF
TRBV7-9	TRBJ2-3	CASSSVVAGGRWDTQYF
TRBV12-3/TRBV12-4	TRBJ2-1	CASSYRLLLAGGLNEQFF
TRBV6-2/TRBV6-3	TRBJ2-3	CASSFAAPDTQYF
TRBV29-1	TRBJ2-7	CSVRTGAFSYEQYF
TRBV7-2	TRBJ2-1	CASSYPKVRSYNEQFF
TRBV5-4	TRBJ2-3	CASTKEDDTQYF
TRBV6-2/TRBV6-3	TRBJ2-2	CASSSLKGGELFF
TRBV27	TRBJ2-7	CASAARSSSYEQYF
TRBV20-1	TRBJ2-7	CSAPDSAKNEQYF
TRBV20-1	TRBJ2-3	CCARDDRSRRTDTQYF
TRBV4-2	TRBJ2-3	CASSQAQRAGGTDTQYF